The entry that follows covers one TCR beta chain sequence. Its antigen is still unknown. The sample holds no much larger clone one base away, and base qualities are not on file. These data belong to a study of blood T cell repertoires in COVID-19 (TCRdb year 2020). For context, the study as a whole: Samples covering the acute and convalescent phases of COVID-19 were provided by collaborators in the United States, Italy and Spain. The prospective study material was composed of cDNA or gDNA derived from T cells, B-cell-depleted T cells, or PBMCs. The dataset comprised deeply sampled blood TCRbeta repertoires from subjects exposed to, actively infected with, or recovered from COVID-19. The repertoires were made available in a free public database intended to serve as a resource for research on the immune response to SARS-CoV-2. The samples were drawn from two sources: the first 160 participants of the ongoing ImmuneRACE study, and 1,254 subjects contributed by 6 global collaborators. A de-identified subject ID, COVID-19 status, age in years and sex were almost always included in the sample metadata. Where available, HLA class I and class II types were taken from metadata supplied by the sample provider and were not determined by assay-based typing. Summary of the overall study and its limitations: The amount of clinical and demographic metadata varied by source and participant and was provided uncurated.

The immunoSEQ Assay, a bias-controlled multiplex PCR, was used to amplify TCRbeta CDR3 regions from genomic DNA. The authors processed their data as follows. Nucleated cell counts per sample were estimated from amplification of reference gene primers within the assay. To quantify the absolute abundance of each unique TCRbeta CDR3 rearrangement, sequence reads were collapsed and filtered. For each sample, productive Simpson clonality was calculated as the square root of Simpson's diversity index across productive rearrangements. TCRdb mirrors the immuneACCESS table, restricted to in-frame sequences. Some clones are absent from its copies; in checked studies, under half trace to an unresolved V gene, and the reason for the others is unknown. Clone size and the V and J calls come from that table; the DNA yielded D and trimming. The sample includes over 85,000 clones, with approximately 88% observed a single time. The top ten constitute 4% to 5.5% of the sample.

Collaborating institutions collected whole blood in K2EDTA tubes following their own protocols. For TCRbeta analysis, collaborator samples were shipped as frozen whole blood, as isolated PBMCs, or as DNA extracted from either sample type. There are 17 amino acids in the CDR3, from cysteine to phenylalanine inclusive. Left in the record is the CDR3 DNA by itself, 51 bases read in frame from the first base. Here V drops 6 bases and J drops 5 bases, and the junction holds 15 bases not matched to any gene. From a lookup of the germline V gene (reference sequence), CDR1 and CDR2 are LGHDT and YNNKEL. What was sequenced was peripheral blood. Recombination connected TRBV3-1 (or the pseudogene TRBV3-2) to TRBJ2-3; 9 nucleotides in the junction match TRBD2. The receptor was derived from a human donor in a cohort sampled during active COVID-19. The base sequence is TGTGCCAGCAGTGCCGGCGGGGGGGCCTGGAGAGAAGATACGCAGTATTTT. This translates into CASSAGGGAWREDTQYF.